This T cell receptor beta chain was recovered during a study of shared clonotypes between healthy human individuals. Whole-study context: Per-donor plates numbered three CD4 naive, three CD4 memory, two CD8 naive and one CD8 memory.

On this clone: The antigen is unknown.

The protocol was immunoSEQ multiplex PCR, while the TCRdb copy is restricted to in-frame clones and leaves out a portion. This sample has some 2,400,000 clones; 90% to 97% occur once, and the top ten carry 0.1% to 0.15%. Study-wide results and limits: Only blood was sampled; tissue repertoires likely differ.

The study separated CD4+ cells into CD45RA+ naive and CD45RA-negative memory subsets. Input material: naive CD4+ T cells sorted from blood. Subset of the sample: CD45RA+ positively selected. The TCR comes from a man younger than 35 in good health.

For the CDR3, the DNA is TGTGCCAGCAGCTTATTCCAGGGCCAACTATCACCCTCCTACGAGCAGTACTTC. Translating it yields CASSLFQGQLSPSYEQYF. This chain links TRBV7-8 with TRBJ2-7; a possible D gene is TRBD1 (5 bases). The CDR3 is made up of 18 amino acids. Trimming stripped 2 bases from V and 0 bases from J, with 20 bases between. In germline, CDR1 is SGHVS, CDR2 FQNEAQ. The full variable domain, its missing parts supplied by reference TRBV7-8 and TRBJ2-7, is GAGVSQSPRYKVAKRGQDVALRCDPISGHVSLFWYQQALGQGPEFLTYFQNEAQLDKSGLPSDRFFAERPEGSVSTLKIQRTQQEDSAVYLCASSLFQGQLSPSYEQYFGPGTRLTVT.